This T cell receptor beta chain was documented in a study of T cell repertoires in cytomegalovirus infection. Study-level background: Signatures in public TCR beta sequences pointed to both CMV infection and matching HLA type.

From germline, CDR1 is SSHAT and CDR2 FNYEAQ (reference sequence). This CDR3 region has 14 residues. Comments on this clonotype: Its antigen remains unknown.

Using its own MiXCR run on the reads, TCRdb lists one record per CDR3 protein. This table has some 700,000 distinct CDR3 sequences, approximately 40% appearing once. The study's findings and limits: Clonotypes of TCR beta that were HLA-C-restricted and CMV-specific dominated the ex vivo response.

This TCR was sampled from a human donor in good health (CMV status not recorded). Some clones in this sample may be carry-over from other donors' samples. Specimen: PBMCs. V and J are TRBV7-7 and TRBJ2-2; possibly TRBD1 or TRBD2 for D (6 bases each). CDR3 region: CAGGGQSNTGELFF. CDR3 nucleotides: TGTGCGGGGGGAGGACAGTCGAACACCGGGGAGCTGTTTTTT.